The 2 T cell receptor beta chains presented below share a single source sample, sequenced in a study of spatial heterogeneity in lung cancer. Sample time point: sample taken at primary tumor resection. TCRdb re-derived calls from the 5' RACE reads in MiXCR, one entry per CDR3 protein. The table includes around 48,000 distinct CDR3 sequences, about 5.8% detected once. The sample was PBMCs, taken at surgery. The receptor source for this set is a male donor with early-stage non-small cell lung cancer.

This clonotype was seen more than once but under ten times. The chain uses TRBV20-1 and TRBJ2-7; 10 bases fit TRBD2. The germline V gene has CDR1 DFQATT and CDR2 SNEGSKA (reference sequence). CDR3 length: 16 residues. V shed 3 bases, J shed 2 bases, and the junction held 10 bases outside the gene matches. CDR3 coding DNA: TGCAGTGCTAGTTCCCTAGCGGGAGTCGGGACCTACGAGCAGTACTTC. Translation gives CSASSLAGVGTYEQYF.

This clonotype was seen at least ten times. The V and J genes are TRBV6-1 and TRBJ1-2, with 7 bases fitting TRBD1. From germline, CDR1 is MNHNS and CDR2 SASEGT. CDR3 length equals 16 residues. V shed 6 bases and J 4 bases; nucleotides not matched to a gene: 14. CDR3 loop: CASRQTGTVNLYGYTF. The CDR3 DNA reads TGTGCCAGCAGGCAAACCGGGACAGTAAACCTCTATGGCTACACCTTC.